Listed here are 14 T cell receptor beta chains from one sample, sequenced in a study of CD8 T cells in Susac syndrome. An amount of RNA that ranged from roughly 0.5 to 1 ug was reverse transcribed with random hexamers. TCRdb re-called the immunoSEQ multiplex PCR reads with MiXCR, one entry per CDR3 protein. The sample includes 70,000 to 95,000 distinct CDR3 sequences, 94% of them seen just once. Sequencing input: CD8+ T cells from PBMCs. These receptors were taken from a human donor with Susac syndrome.

The V call is TRBV27, the J call TRBJ1-5; possibly TRBD1 for D (5 bases). Germline V lookup: CDR1 MNHEY, CDR2 SMNVEV (reference sequence). V was clipped by 3 bases and J by 9 bases, with 9 bases between them. The CDR3 totals 12 residues. The CDR3 loop is CASSLGGGPQHF. In nucleotides, the CDR3 is TGTGCCAGCAGTTTGGGCGGGGGGCCCCAGCATTTT.

The chain joins TRBV20-1 to TRBJ2-1; D possibly corresponds to TRBD1 (5 bases). The CDR3 is made up of 14 amino acids. Trimming took 5 bases from V and 4 from J, leaving 15 bases between them. Germline-derived CDR1 and CDR2 are DFQATT and SNEGSKA (reference sequence). This chain's CDR3 is CSALGIQDYNEQFF. The CDR3 DNA reads as TGCAGTGCTCTGGGGATACAGGATTACAATGAGCAGTTCTTC.

The chain recombines TRBV7-8 with TRBJ2-1, with 14 nucleotides matching TRBD2. This CDR3 comprises 17 residues. Germline lookup yields CDR1 SGHVS and CDR2 FQNEAQ. With 2 bases clipped from V and 8 bases from J, the junction kept 8 bases outside the gene matches. CDR3 in amino acids: CASSLLGLAGVRDEQFF. In nucleotides, the CDR3 is TGTGCCAGCAGCTTATTGGGACTAGCGGGAGTGAGAGATGAGCAGTTCTTC.

This clonotype was seen just once. The chain joins TRBV12-3 or TRBV12-4 to TRBJ2-5, with TRBD2 as a possible D gene (6 bases). The CDR3 sequence is 14 residues long. Trimming cost V 2 bases and J 9 bases, with 16 bases left between them. The CDR3 DNA reads as TGTGCCAGCAGTTTACCCCGGGACCCGGGGGCCCAGTACTTC. Translating gives CASSLPRDPGAQYF.

This chain links TRBV6-7 with TRBJ2-1, with 7 bases lining up with TRBD1. TRBV6-7 is an ORF; its function is uncertain. V trimming: 2 bases; J trimming: 0 bases; junction bases outside the gene matches: 7. The CDR3 runs to 17 residues. This CDR3 reads CASSYGQAPSSYNEQFF. DNA for the CDR3: TGTGCCAGCAGTTACGGACAGGCACCTAGCTCCTACAATGAGCAGTTCTTC.

This rearrangement joins TRBV30 to TRBJ1-5, with D possibly being TRBD1 (6 bases). Germline values: CDR1 GTSNPN, CDR2 SVGIG (reference sequence). CDR3 length equals 13 residues. Trimming stripped 3 bases from V and 3 bases from J, with 9 bases between. The CDR3 loop reads CAWSRDNNQPQHF. CDR3 coding DNA: TGTGCCTGGAGCCGGGACAACAATCAGCCCCAGCATTTT.

The chain has TRBV2 and TRBJ1-5, with D maybe TRBD1 (6 bases). Germline V lookup: CDR1 SNHLY, CDR2 FYNNEI. Trimming stripped 1 base from V and 0 bases from J, with 10 bases between. The CDR3 has 16 residues. The chain's CDR3 is CASSEVGGDSNQPQHF. The CDR3, as DNA: TGTGCCAGCAGTGAAGTGGGGGGCGATAGCAATCAGCCCCAGCATTTT.

The chain has TRBV3-1 and TRBJ1-5; D is perhaps TRBD1 (5 bases). Looked up from germline, CDR1 is LGHDT and CDR2 is YNNKEL (reference sequence). The CDR3 extends over 14 amino acids. V lost 0 bases, J lost 9 bases, and 12 bases lay in between. The CDR3 here is CASSQDGGVRPQHF. The CDR3 DNA reads as TGTGCCAGCAGCCAAGACGGGGGAGTGAGGCCCCAGCATTTT.

This clonotype was seen just once. V usage is TRBV7-9 and J usage is TRBJ2-3; D is ambiguous. With 3 bases removed from V and 2 bases from J, the gap between germline ends came to 3 bases. This CDR3 region has 12 residues. Germline CDR1 and CDR2: SEHNR and FQNEAQ (reference sequence). CDR3 sequence: CASSFLTDTQYF. The CDR3 DNA is TGTGCCAGCAGCTTCCTCACAGATACGCAGTATTTT.

The rearrangement joins TRBV12-3 or TRBV12-4 to TRBJ1-6; a weak D match, TRBD1 (5 bases). The CDR3 sequence is 19 residues long. Trimming removed 5 bases at V and 6 bases at J, with 26 bases between. Written as DNA, the CDR3 is TGTGCCAGCAGTCTAAGCCTAATACAGGCGCTCCTTCCTAATTCACCCCTCCACTTT. Protein product: CASSLSLIQALLPNSPLHF.

The rearrangement links TRBV7-9 to TRBJ1-3; D gene ambiguous. CDR3 length: 16 residues. Germline V gives CDR1 SEHNR, CDR2 FQNEAQ (reference sequence). The germline V and J ends were trimmed by 1 base and 4 bases, with 14 bases remaining between them. The CDR3 nucleotides read TGTGCCAGCAGCTTAGTCGAGCCGCCGGCGGGAAACACCATATATTTT. Protein product: CASSLVEPPAGNTIYF. Complete variable domain (other parts from reference TRBV7-9 and TRBJ1-3): DTGVSQNPRHKITKRGQNVTFRCDPISEHNRLYWYRQTLGQGPEFLTYFQNEAQLEKSRLLSDRFSAERPKGSFSTLEIQRTEQGDSAMYLCASSLVEPPAGNTIYFGEGSWLTVV.

The gene calls are TRBV20-1 and TRBJ2-5; 7 nucleotides line up with TRBD1. The junction had 5 bases not matched to a gene; V was cut back by 4 bases and J by 0 bases. Germline CDR1 DFQATT, CDR2 SNEGSKA (reference sequence). There are 14 residues in the CDR3. CDR3 bases: TGCAGTGCTACACGGACAGGCAACCAAGAGACCCAGTACTTC. Translated: CSATRTGNQETQYF.

This chain connects TRBV20-1 to TRBJ2-1, with TRBD2 identical over 7 bases. The germline V gene encodes CDR1 DFQATT and CDR2 SNEGSKA (reference sequence). There are 15 residues in the CDR3. V shed 3 bases, J shed 9 bases, and the junction held 14 bases outside the gene matches. CDR3 residues: CSARDLTTGGGEQFF. CDR3 in DNA: TGCAGTGCTAGGGATCTGACCACTGGGGGGGGTGAGCAGTTCTTC.

This sequence joins TRBV28 and TRBJ2-3, with 7 bases lining up with TRBD2. V lost 2 bases to trimming and J lost 2 bases; unmatched junction nucleotides: 10. The CDR3 consists of 17 residues. Looked up from germline, CDR1 is MDHEN and CDR2 is SYDVKM. The CDR3 protein is CASSLGVAGSNTDTQYF. DNA for the CDR3: TGTGCCAGCAGTTTAGGTGTAGCGGGCTCTAACACAGATACGCAGTATTTT.